This TCR beta chain was found in a study of radiotherapy plus CTLA-4 blockade in lung cancer. Whole-study context: Objective responses were recorded in about 17% of patients, with disease control recorded in about 30%. Whole-study results and caveats: In blood, after radiotherapy plus ipilimumab, tumor-derived TCR clones expanded.

On this clone itself: Its target is not known.

J was trimmed by 4 bases and V by 4 bases; bases with no gene match: 13. Germline values: CDR1 MNHEY, CDR2 SMNVEV (reference sequence). The CDR3 runs to 16 residues. Repertoires were generated with immunoSEQ multiplex PCR, while TCRdb's copy carries only in-frame clones and drops some. The repertoire holds about 47,000 clones, with 70% to 80% as singletons. The TCR was taken from a human donor with non-small cell lung cancer who had stable disease on radiotherapy plus ipilimumab. The sample was peripheral blood, taken from a patient treated with radiotherapy plus ipilimumab. The V call is TRBV27, the J call TRBJ2-7; 7 bases match TRBD2. CDR3 nucleotides: TGTGCCAGCAGTTCCTCCCTCGGGGGGAGGGTGTACGAGCAGTACTTC. Translated, it gives CASSSSLGGRVYEQYF.